The rows below give T cell receptor beta chains drawn from one sample of a study of CD8+ T cells in alopecia areata. Data came from immunoSEQ multiplex PCR; TCRdb stores just in-frame clones and leaves some out. The table records some 120,000 clones, 50% to 60% of them present only once. Sequencing used CD4+ T cells sorted from blood, obtained at week 0. The receptors here all came from a human donor with alopecia areata. The CDR3 runs from the conserved cysteine through the conserved F or W. Each record gives: clone size, D gene, J gene, V gene, CDR3 DNA, CDR3 protein. A D gene is named only where the DNA matches it firmly. Some rows mark clone size as missing; the rest say once, few, many or name a class of expanded clone.

>few|TRBD2|TRBJ2-4|TRBV7-8
TGTGCCAGCAGCTCGGGACTAGCGGGGGCCAAAAACATTCAGTACTTC
CASSSGLAGAKNIQYF
>-|TRBD2|TRBJ2-3|TRBV30
TGTGCCTGGAAAGGGACTAGCGGGGGCCGAAGGGATACGCAGTATTTT
CAWKGTSGGRRDTQYF
>few|TRBD1|TRBJ1-5|TRBV2
TGTGCCAGCAGTGAAGGACAGGGGAGAGAACAGCCCCAGCATTTT
CASSEGQGREQPQHF
>once|-|TRBJ1-2|TRBV29-1
TGCAGCGTTGGCAGCGGGAACTATGGCTACACCTTC
CSVGSGNYGYTF
>-|TRBD1|TRBJ1-2|TRBV28
TGTGCCAGCAGCCGAGGGTCGGACAGGAGCCACTACACCTTC
CASSRGSDRSHYTF
>-|TRBD1|TRBJ2-5|TRBV4-3
TGCGCCAGCAGCCGAGAGACAGGGAGAGGAGAGACCCAGTACTTC
CASSRETGRGETQYF
>-|-|TRBJ1-2|TRBV6-1
TGTGCCAGCAGTCGGGGCGACAGTCGGTCGGGTGGCTACACCTTC
CASSRGDSRSGGYTF
>-|-|TRBJ1-5|TRBV7-8
TGTGCCAGCAGCCCAAGAGGGCAGGGAAATGGCAATCAGCCCCAGCATTTT
CASSPRGQGNGNQPQHF
>few|-|TRBJ2-4|TRBV5-6
TGTGCCAGCAGCTCCCCGATACTAGCCAAAAACATTCAGTACTTC
CASSSPILAKNIQYF
>-|TRBD2|TRBJ2-3|TRBV7-9
TGTGCCAGCAGCCTCGGGAGGTCTAGCACAGATACGCAGTATTTT
CASSLGRSSTDTQYF
>-|-|TRBJ2-2|TRBV9
TGTGCCAGCAGCACAAGGGCCGGAGAGGGATGGGGTGACACCGGGGAGCTGTTTTTT
CASSTRAGEGWGDTGELFF
>-|-|TRBJ1-1|TRBV27
TGTGCCAGCAGTTTTCTGCCGATTTGGGGGAAAGGAATGAACACTGAAGCTTTCTTT
CASSFLPIWGKGMNTEAFF
>few|TRBD1|TRBJ2-7|TRBV9
TGTGCCAGCAGCATAGGGACAGCAACCTACGAGCAGTACTTC
CASSIGTATYEQYF
>few|TRBD1|TRBJ2-7|TRBV6-6
TGTGCCAGCAGCCCCAGCGACAGGGGCCCGGGAGAGCAGTACTTC
CASSPSDRGPGEQYF
>-|-|TRBJ2-2|TRBV18
TGTGCCAGCTATTACAGTGCGAACACCGGGGAGCTGTTTTTT
CASYYSANTGELFF
>-|TRBD2|TRBJ2-3|TRBV7-9
TGTGCCAGCAGGAATAGCGGGGGTATGGCAGATACGCAGTATTTT
CASRNSGGMADTQYF
>-|TRBD1|TRBJ2-2|TRBV30
TGTGCCTGGACTCTCCTGACAGGGGGGACCGGGGAGCTGTTTTTT
CAWTLLTGGTGELFF
>few|TRBD1|TRBJ2-3|TRBV29-1
TGCAGCGTTGGGACATCCTTGGACAGGGGGAGCACAGATACGCAGTATTTT
CSVGTSLDRGSTDTQYF
>-|-|TRBJ1-5|TRBV7-8
TGTGCCAGCAGCTTGATTGGGGTCTTGGGAGTTAGCAATCAGCCCCAGCATTTT
CASSLIGVLGVSNQPQHF
>-|TRBD1|TRBJ1-2|TRBV4-1
TGCGCCAGCAGCCAAGTGCCTCGGGGACAGATTCTTTCTGGCTACACCTTC
CASSQVPRGQILSGYTF
>-|TRBD1|TRBJ1-2|TRBV7-8
TGTGCCAGCAGGTCCACCGGGACAGGGTCTGACGGCTACACCTTC
CASRSTGTGSDGYTF
>-|TRBD1|TRBJ1-2|TRBV7-9
TGTGCCAGCAGCTCTCCCAGGACAGGGACCTCGGGCTACACCTTC
CASSSPRTGTSGYTF
>-|TRBD2|TRBJ2-7|TRBV7-2
TGTGCCAGCAGCTCGGGAGGGGGCTCCTACGAGCAGTACTTC
CASSSGGGSYEQYF
>-|-|TRBJ2-5|TRBV7-8
TGTGCCAGCAGCTCCCTGGGCAGGGACGAGACCCAGTACTTC
CASSSLGRDETQYF
>-|TRBD2|TRBJ2-3|TRBV11-3
TGTGCCAGCAGCTTAAAGCGGGGGGTCACAGATACGCAGTATTTT
CASSLKRGVTDTQYF
>few|-|TRBJ2-7|TRBV5-1
TGCGCCAGCAGCCCGCTTGGTACCTACGAGCAGTACTTC
CASSPLGTYEQYF
>few|-|TRBJ1-3|TRBV7-9
TGTGCCAGCACCTCACTAGCAGGTTTCTCTGGAAACACCATATATTTT
CASTSLAGFSGNTIYF
>-|TRBD1|TRBJ2-6|TRBV19
TGTGCCAGTAGTACCTCGACAGGGACCGGGGCCAACGTCCTGACTTTC
CASSTSTGTGANVLTF
>-|-|TRBJ2-7|TRBV27
TGTGCCAGCAGGGAGTCCGGGGGCGGGTTCTACGAGCAGTACTTC
CASRESGGGFYEQYF
>-|-|TRBJ1-3|TRBV18
TGTGCCAGCTCGGAAAACAGGGTGGCGGCTGGAAACACCATATATTTT
CASSENRVAAGNTIYF
>few|-|TRBJ2-5|TRBV5-1
TGCGCCAGCAGCCGAACGCAGGCGCGGGAGACCCAGTACTTC
CASSRTQARETQYF
>-|-|TRBJ1-6|TRBV25-1
TGTGCCAGCGGTTCGCGGGGCCCTAATAATTCACCCCTCCACTTT
CASGSRGPNNSPLHF
>few|TRBD1|TRBJ2-7|TRBV28
TGTGCCAGCAGTACCCGGACAGGGGGTGTGGGCGAGCAGTACTTC
CASSTRTGGVGEQYF
>-|-|TRBJ2-5|TRBV5-1
TGCGCCAGCAGCAACGCCCTAAACCAAGAGACCCAGTACTTC
CASSNALNQETQYF
>-|-|TRBJ1-2|TRBV19
TGTGCCAGTGGCTACGGCTACACCTTC
CASGYGYTF
>few|-|TRBJ1-5|TRBV5-1
TGCGCCAGCAGCTTGCAGGTAGGGCAGCCCCAGCATTTT
CASSLQVGQPQHF
>-|TRBD2|TRBJ2-3|TRBV4-2
TGTGCCAGCAGCCAAGATAACGCCAGCGGGGGGCGCACAGATACGCAGTATTTT
CASSQDNASGGRTDTQYF
>-|-|TRBJ1-6|TRBV30
TGTGCCTGGAGTAGGCGGGATTCACCCCTCCACTTT
CAWSRRDSPLHF
>few|TRBD1|TRBJ1-6|TRBV5-6
TGTGCCAGCAGCTTGGGCGCCGGGACAGGGAATTCACCCCTCCACTTT
CASSLGAGTGNSPLHF
>few|TRBD1|TRBJ2-6|TRBV2
TGTGCCAGCTCCCGACAGGGACAGGGGAACCAGCTGACTTTC
CASSRQGQGNQLTF
>-|-|TRBJ1-5|TRBV27
TGTGCCAGCAGTTTATCGTGGACAGCGAATCAGCCCCAGCATTTT
CASSLSWTANQPQHF
>-|-|TRBJ1-2|TRBV6-6
TGTGCCAGCAGAGGAGCTCTCGGGGGCTACACCTTC
CASRGALGGYTF
>-|TRBD2|TRBJ2-1|TRBV11-2
TGTGCCAGCAGCTTACGGGGGGACCGGAGTAACAATGAGCAGTTCTTC
CASSLRGDRSNNEQFF
>-|TRBD1|TRBJ1-2|TRBV6-1
TGTGCCAGCAGTGAACGGTCAGGGGGCGAGGGCGGCTACACCTTC
CASSERSGGEGGYTF
>few|-|TRBJ2-7|TRBV6-1
TGTGCCAGCAGTGAAGGGTCGGCAGTCCCCTACGAGCAGTACTTC
CASSEGSAVPYEQYF
>-|TRBD2|TRBJ2-1|TRBV30
TGTGCCTGGAGGGGAGCGGGAGACTACAATGAGCAGTTCTTC
CAWRGAGDYNEQFF
>-|-|TRBJ2-3|TRBV29-1
TGCAGCGTTATCCACAGACGTGCGCGGGGAGATACGCAGTATTTT
CSVIHRRARGDTQYF
>-|-|TRBJ2-2|TRBV5-1
TGCGCCAGCAGCTTGCTTGGCGGAGGGGGCACCGGGGAGCTGTTTTTT
CASSLLGGGGTGELFF
>few|TRBD2|TRBJ2-6|TRBV5-4
TGTGCCAGCAGCTTCAGCGGGGTCGGGGCCAACGTCCTGACTTTC
CASSFSGVGANVLTF
>-|-|TRBJ1-1|TRBV9
TGTGCCAGCAGCGTAGAAGGAGGGAACACTGAAGCTTTCTTT
CASSVEGGNTEAFF
>-|TRBD2|TRBJ2-3|TRBV4-2
TGTGCCAGCAGCCCAGAAATCGCGGGGGGGGGCACAGATACGCAGTATTTT
CASSPEIAGGGTDTQYF
>-|TRBD1|TRBJ1-2|TRBV4-2
TGTGCCAGCAGCGAGGAACAGGGGGCGCTCTGGGGCTACACCTTC
CASSEEQGALWGYTF
>-|TRBD1|TRBJ2-1|TRBV29-1
TGCAGCGTTGTGGTATTCACAGGGGTCCACTACAATGAGCAGTTCTTC
CSVVVFTGVHYNEQFF
>few|TRBD2|TRBJ2-1|TRBV2
TGTGCCAGCAGTGAGCTAGCGGGAGGGTACAATGAGCAGTTCTTC
CASSELAGGYNEQFF